One T cell receptor beta chain is described in this entry. Its antigen is still unknown. No CMV serostatus entry exists for this donor. The sample is drawn from a study of cytomegalovirus exposure and HLA in healthy donors. Trimming left V 6 bases short and J 3 bases short, with 15 bases between. Germline V gene sequence: CDR1 KGHSH, CDR2 LQKENI. The CDR3 contains 16 residues. Vbeta (60) and Jbeta (13) primers were used in the PCR. TCRdb's copy holds only in-frame clones and misses some; the assay was immunoSEQ multiplex PCR. The repertoire has roughly 70,000 clones, roughly 81% of them found once; the top ten carry about 10%. Study observations and caveats: In a later analysis, common viral pathogens appeared linked to several of the most significant clusters.

This TCR came from a human donor in good health. The chain combines TRBV18 with TRBJ2-6; tentative D call: TRBD1 (6 bases). Sequenced: PBMCs. CDR3 bases: TGTGCCAGCTCCGAGACAGGAGCTTATGGGGCCAACGTCCTGACTTTC. Its translation is CASSETGAYGANVLTF.